Below are 26 T cell receptor beta chains sequenced from a single sample in a study of T cell responses to AZD1222 COVID-19 vaccine. Here immunoSEQ multiplex PCR was the method, and the copy in TCRdb shows in-frame clones only, minus some. This table holds some 120,000 clones, 92% found once. The sample consisted of peripheral blood, taken 28 days after the second AZD1222 dose. The receptor source for this set is an adult who received the AZD1222 COVID-19 vaccine.

This clone was found once. This rearrangement joins TRBV19 to TRBJ2-7, with TRBD1 identical over 11 bases. J lost 3 bases, V lost 5 bases, and 6 bases had no gene match. Germline CDR1 LNHDA, CDR2 SQIVND (reference sequence). CDR3 length: 15 amino acids. CDR3 in DNA: TGTGCCAGTAGTCCCTCGGGACAGGGGGTCTACGAGCAGTACTTC. Translated: CASSPSGQGVYEQYF.

This sequence joins TRBV5-4 and TRBJ1-2, with TRBD1 matching over 10 bases. V lost 0 bases, J lost 8 bases, and 4 bases stayed unmatched. CDR3 length: 14 residues. Germline-derived CDR1 and CDR2 are SGHNT and YYREEE (reference sequence). CDR3: CASSLEGTGEGYTF. CDR3 bases: TGTGCCAGCAGCTTGGAGGGGACAGGGGAAGGCTACACCTTC.

The J gene is TRBJ1-5, the V gene TRBV7-6; D unresolved. The germline V and J ends were trimmed by 4 bases and 3 bases, with 13 bases remaining between them. The CDR3 is 15 amino acids. From germline, CDR1 is SGHVS and CDR2 FNYEAQ. The DNA of the CDR3 is TGTGCCAGCAGCTCCTGGACGGGTGACAATCAGCCCCAGCATTTT. Translating it yields CASSSWTGDNQPQHF.

The table lists this clone with a few counts. CDR3 in amino acids: CASSRTSGGASMYF. Here the CDR3 DNA reads TGTGCCAGCAGCCGGACTAGCGGGGGAGCCAGCATGTACTTC. The chain is built from TRBV11-2 and TRBJ2-4; 13 bases fit TRBD2. Looked up from germline, CDR1 is SGHAT and CDR2 is FQNNGV. CDR3 size: 14 residues. V gave up 5 bases and J gave up 15 bases; unmatched junction bases: 10.

V and J are TRBV3-1 (or the pseudogene TRBV3-2) and TRBJ1-2; TRBD1 aligns across 7 bases. The CDR3 is made up of 14 amino acids. Germline CDR1 and CDR2: LGHDT and YNNKEL (reference sequence). The ends lost 2 bases at V and 3 bases at J; junction bases unmatched: 3. This chain's CDR3 is CASSQRDSYYGYTF. CDR3 bases: TGTGCCAGCAGCCAAAGGGACAGTTACTATGGCTACACCTTC.

The J gene is TRBJ1-2, the V gene TRBV5-1, with D possibly matching TRBD1 (6 bases). Between the trimmed V and J ends, which lost 1 base and 1 base, there was a span of 11 bases. CDR3 length: 15 amino acids. Germline V CDR1 and CDR2: SGHRS, YFSETQ. This CDR3 reads CASSLTRGNNYGYTF. Here the CDR3 DNA reads TGCGCCAGCAGCTTGACCAGGGGAAATAACTATGGCTACACCTTC.

This chain links TRBV11-1 with TRBJ2-5; D possibly corresponds to TRBD1 (5 bases). CDR1 is SGHAT, CDR2 FQDESV, per germline (reference sequence). V was cut by 0 bases and J by 5 bases, with 13 bases left in between. The CDR3 is 15 amino acids. In DNA, the CDR3 is TGTGCCAGCAGCTTAGCGCTAGGGCAGGGTGAGACCCAGTACTTC. As protein: CASSLALGQGETQYF. Using reference TRBV11-1 and TRBJ2-5 for the parts outside the CDR3, the full variable domain is EAEVAQSPRYKITEKSQAVAFWCDPISGHATLYWYRQILGQGPELLVQFQDESVVDDSQLPKDRFSAERLKGVDSTLKIQPAELGDSAMYLCASSLALGQGETQYFGPGTRLLVL.

The chain is built from TRBV7-2 and TRBJ1-5; D not certain. The germline gives CDR1 SGHTA, CDR2 FQGNSA. V gave up 2 bases and J gave up 5 bases, with 4 bases separating them. CDR3 length: 12 residues. CDR3 amino acids: CASSLFDQPQHF. In nucleotides, the CDR3 is TGTGCCAGCAGCTTATTTGATCAGCCCCAGCATTTT.

The chain links TRBV10-2 to TRBJ1-5; D is perhaps TRBD1 (5 bases). CDR3 length equals 15 residues. The V end lost 10 bases, the J end lost 0 bases, and 16 bases lay between the germline ends. Looked up from germline, CDR1 is WSHSY and CDR2 is SAAADI. The CDR3: CATRDGDTSNQPQHF. The DNA for the CDR3 is TGCGCCACCCGGGACGGGGATACTAGCAATCAGCCCCAGCATTTT.

With respect to this clone: Mismatch with germline at one junction end may stem from a read error. This rearrangement joins TRBV7-7 to TRBJ2-1; 8 bases match TRBD1. This CDR3 is 14 amino acids long. In germline, CDR1 is SSHAT, CDR2 FNYEAQ (reference sequence). The CDR3 loop is CASSPDRASHEQFF. The CDR3 DNA is TGTGCTAGCAGCCCGGACAGGGCGTCCCATGAGCAGTTCTTC. The complete variable domain, with remaining parts taken from reference TRBV7-7 and TRBJ2-1, reads GAGVSQSPRYKVTKRGQDVTLRCDPISSHATLYWYQQALGQGPEFLTYFNYEAQPDKSGLPSDRFSAERPEGSISTLTIQRTEQRDSAMYRCASSPDRASHEQFFGPGTRLTVL.

The V and J genes are TRBV5-1 and TRBJ2-3; TRBD1 agrees at 12 bases. J lost 2 bases, V lost 3 bases, and 7 bases had no gene match. Germline CDR1 SGHRS, CDR2 YFSETQ. The CDR3 loop spans 17 amino acids. The CDR3, as DNA: TGCGCCAGCAGCTCTAGAGGGGACAGGGGGCTCACAGATACGCAGTATTTT. Translation gives CASSSRGDRGLTDTQYF.

V is TRBV28 and J is TRBJ1-6, with TRBD1 as a possible D gene (5 bases). V was shortened by 6 bases and J by 6 bases, with 9 bases between the two germline ends. From germline, CDR1 is MDHEN and CDR2 SYDVKM. The CDR3 has 13 amino acids. CDR3 amino acids: CASSLDSNSPLHF. CDR3 nucleotide sequence: TGTGCCAGCAGCTTAGACAGTAATTCACCCCTCCACTTT.

The chain joins TRBV9 to TRBJ2-5; 8 nucleotides agree with TRBD1. After removal of 3 bases from V and 5 bases from J, the junction contained 9 bases not matched to a gene. CDR1 and CDR2 from the germline V gene are SGDLS and YYNGEE. The CDR3 runs 15 residues. In DNA, the CDR3 is TGTGCCAGCAGCGCTAGGACAGGGAGGCAGGAGACCCAGTACTTC. Residues: CASSARTGRQETQYF.

The chain uses TRBV9 and TRBJ1-2; 9 bases fit TRBD1. Trimming took 5 bases from V and 3 from J; bases not matched to a gene: 11. Germline CDR1 reads SGDLS; CDR2 reads YYNGEE. CDR3 size: 16 residues. This CDR3 is CASSRGSGQGDYGYTF. In DNA, the CDR3 is TGTGCCAGCAGTAGGGGATCGGGACAGGGCGACTATGGCTACACCTTC. The full variable domain, its missing parts supplied by reference TRBV9 and TRBJ1-2, is DSGVTQTPKHLITATGQRVTLRCSPRSGDLSVYWYQQSLDQGLQFLIQYYNGEERAKGNILERFSAQQFPDLHSELNLSSLELGDSALYFCASSRGSGQGDYGYTFGSGTRLTVV.

The genes are TRBV27 and TRBJ2-1, with 10 bases lining up with TRBD1. The CDR3 has 16 amino acids. With V trimmed by 8 bases and J by 3 bases, 10 bases remained unmatched. The V gene's germline CDR1 is MNHEY and CDR2 SMNVEV (reference sequence). DNA for the CDR3: TGTGCCAGCGATACCCGGGACAGGGGCTTCTACAATGAGCAGTTCTTC. Protein sequence: CASDTRDRGFYNEQFF.

The CDR3 region has the DNA TGTGCCAGCAGTGCTCGGGTAGGGTCAGATACGCAGTATTTT. Translation gives CASSARVGSDTQYF. The J gene is TRBJ2-3, the V gene TRBV2; no firm D call. This CDR3 comprises 14 residues. The germline gives CDR1 SNHLY, CDR2 FYNNEI. Deletions cut 4 bases from V and 4 bases from J, with 12 bases between. The full variable domain, completed using reference TRBV2 and TRBJ2-3, is EPEVTQTPSHQVTQMGQEVILRCVPISNHLYFYWYRQILGQKVEFLVSFYNNEISEKSEIFDDQFSVERPDGSNFTLKIRSTKLEDSAMYFCASSARVGSDTQYFGPGTRLTVL.

J is TRBJ1-2 and V is TRBV7-9; TRBD1 aligns across 7 bases. J gave up 6 bases and V 5 bases, and 6 bases lay outside the gene matches. The germline CDR1 and CDR2 sequences are SEHNR and FQNEAQ (reference sequence). The CDR3 totals 13 residues. CDR3: CASSPGQPDGYTF. As DNA, the CDR3 is TGTGCCAGCAGCCCGGGACAGCCAGATGGCTACACCTTC.

J is TRBJ2-3 and V is TRBV6-5; 10 bases map to TRBD1. V lost 9 bases and J lost 4; bases outside the gene matches: 7. The CDR3 totals 14 residues. Germline CDR1 and CDR2: MNHEY and SVGAGI. The CDR3, as DNA: TGTGCCAGTGGGACAGGGGTACGGGCAGATACGCAGTATTTT. Its translation is CASGTGVRADTQYF.

The J gene is TRBJ2-4, the V gene TRBV2; 16 bases map to TRBD2. This CDR3 is built from 15 residues. The junction had 3 bases not matched to a gene; V was cut back by 5 bases and J by 8 bases. Per germline, CDR1 SNHLY and CDR2 FYNNEI. CDR3 protein: CASSPGTSGGDIQYF. The CDR3 DNA reads as TGTGCCAGCAGTCCCGGGACTAGCGGGGGGGACATTCAGTACTTC. Full variable domain (missing parts from reference TRBV2 and TRBJ2-4): EPEVTQTPSHQVTQMGQEVILRCVPISNHLYFYWYRQILGQKVEFLVSFYNNEISEKSEIFDDQFSVERPDGSNFTLKIRSTKLEDSAMYFCASSPGTSGGDIQYFGAGTRLSVL.

The J gene is TRBJ2-2, the V gene TRBV11-2; 8 positions agree with TRBD2. V gave up 4 bases and J gave up 3 bases; unmatched junction bases: 7. This CDR3 has 16 residues. Per the germline V gene, CDR1 is SGHAT and CDR2 is FQNNGV. CDR3 amino acids: CASSSLSGTDTGELFF. The CDR3 DNA sequence: TGTGCCAGCAGCTCCCTTAGCGGGACGGACACCGGGGAGCTGTTTTTT.

This chain joins TRBV7-8 and TRBJ2-3; D remains ambiguous. V was trimmed by 0 bases and J by 6 bases, leaving 7 bases between them. The CDR3 covers 13 residues. Per germline, CDR1 SGHVS and CDR2 FQNEAQ. As DNA, the CDR3 is TGTGCCAGCAGCTTAGCGCCCACGGATACGCAGTATTTT. It yields the protein CASSLAPTDTQYF.

The chain is built from TRBV5-1 and TRBJ2-7; 9 nucleotides match TRBD1. V shed 4 bases and J 4 bases; nucleotides not matched to a gene: 3. The CDR3 sequence is 13 residues long. Germline CDR1 reads SGHRS; CDR2 reads YFSETQ. The CDR3 DNA reads as TGCGCCAGCAGCCCGGACAGGGGTTACGAGCAGTACTTC. It translates to CASSPDRGYEQYF. The variable domain in full, completed from reference TRBV5-1 and TRBJ2-7, reads KAGVTQTPRYLIKTRGQQVTLSCSPISGHRSVSWYQQTPGQGLQFLFEYFSETQRNKGNFPGRFSGRQFSNSRSEMNVSTLELGDSALYLCASSPDRGYEQYFGPGTRLTVT.

This rearrangement joins TRBV29-1 to TRBJ2-5; 9 bases fit TRBD1. The length of the CDR3 is 13 residues. Per the germline V gene, CDR1 is SQVTM and CDR2 is ANQGSEA. V was pared by 3 bases and J by 3 bases, with 2 bases of the junction left unmatched. This chain's CDR3 is CSVEWTGEETQYF. The CDR3, as DNA: TGCAGCGTTGAGTGGACAGGGGAAGAGACCCAGTACTTC.

The CDR3 DNA follows: TGCGCCAGCAGCCATCAACAGGGGAGGGTGTCTGGAAACACCATATATTTT. Translated, it gives CASSHQQGRVSGNTIYF. The chain uses TRBV4-1 and TRBJ1-3, with 7 bases fitting TRBD1. The J segment lost 1 base and the V segment lost 3 bases, leaving 9 bases of the junction unmatched. CDR3 size: 17 residues. The germline gives CDR1 MGHRA, CDR2 YSYEKL.

The chain combines TRBV28 with TRBJ1-2; possible D gene TRBD1, 6 bases. V lost 3 bases and J 4 bases, leaving 12 bases between the germline ends. Germline CDR1 reads MDHEN; CDR2 reads SYDVKM. The CDR3 spans 14 residues. CDR3 DNA sequence: TGTGCCAGCAGTTTGGGGGGGGCTGTCTATGGCTACACCTTC. It encodes CASSLGGAVYGYTF.

The chain couples TRBV11-3 to TRBJ2-1; 11 nucleotides agree with TRBD2. Trimming removed 5 bases from V and 6 bases from J; junction bases left unmatched: 9. Germline values: CDR1 SGHNT, CDR2 YENEEA. The CDR3 extends over 16 amino acids. The CDR3 here is CASSISGRALFNEQFF. Written as DNA, the CDR3 is TGTGCCAGCAGCATTAGCGGGAGGGCTTTGTTCAATGAGCAGTTCTTC.